The T cell receptor (beta chain) under discussion was sequenced for a study of shared T cell receptors in the human thymus. V was pared by 1 base and J by 2 bases, with 10 bases between. The CDR3 spans 15 residues. CDR1 and CDR2 from the germline V gene are LNHNV and YYDKDF (reference sequence). Some clones are missing from TCRdb's copy, which holds only in-frame ones; the method was immunoSEQ multiplex PCR. The sample consists of 700,000 to 750,000 clones, over 75% of them appearing once. This sample also belongs to another study, concerning human thymus T cells. In that study: Among the donors, all were healthy Finnish infants having corrective surgery for congenital heart defects. Thymic resections from corrective heart surgery supplied the tissue.

The sequenced sample consisted of thymocytes. The chain links TRBV15 to TRBJ2-3, with D possibly TRBD2 on 6 matching bases. This receptor was identified in a girl less than two years old with a congenital heart defect. The CDR3 DNA follows: TGTGCCACCAGCAGAGTGGCGGGATCCACAGATACGCAGTATTTT. As protein: CATSRVAGSTDTQYF.